Shown below are 28 T cell receptor beta chains from a single sample sequenced in a study of T cell repertoires in cytomegalovirus infection. TCRdb fed the reads into MiXCR, producing one record per CDR3 protein. The top ten hold around half of the sample, which has 110,000 to 150,000 distinct CDR3 sequences, approximately 30% seen once. Their recognized antigens are unknown. The source material was CD8+ T cells from cultured PBMCs, sampled from culture after CMV antigen stimulation. The receptors were gathered from a human donor in good health (CMV status not recorded). Some clones in this sample may be carry-over from other donors' samples.

V and J are TRBV7-2 and TRBJ2-5; tentatively, D is TRBD2 (5 bases). V dropped 6 bases and J dropped 6 bases, with 17 bases sitting between them. Germline CDR1 and CDR2: SGHTA and FQGNSA. This CDR3 is built from 14 residues. The CDR3 DNA reads as TGTGCCAGCAGATCATCCTTAGCGAGGCAGACCCAGTACTTC. Amino acid sequence: CASRSSLARQTQYF. The complete variable domain, with remaining parts taken from reference TRBV7-2 and TRBJ2-5, reads GAGVSQSPSNKVTEKGKDVELRCDPISGHTALYWYRQSLGQGLEFLIYFQGNSAPDKSGLPSDRFSAERTGGSVSTLTIQRTQQEDSAVYLCASRSSLARQTQYFGPGTRLLVL.

The chain is built from TRBV2 and TRBJ2-7, with 8 positions matching TRBD2. Trimming took 1 base from V and 3 from J; bases not matched to a gene: 5. The germline CDR1 and CDR2 sequences are SNHLY and FYNNEI. The CDR3 sequence is 15 residues long. This chain's CDR3 is CASSEEAGVSYEQYF. In DNA form, the CDR3 reads TGTGCCAGCAGTGAAGAAGCGGGGGTAAGCTACGAGCAGTACTTC.

This chain's CDR3 is CASSLVVGDPYEQYF. The CDR3 bases are TGTGCCAGCAGCTTAGTTGTCGGGGACCCCTACGAGCAGTACTTC. The chain uses TRBV7-8 and TRBJ2-7; D tentatively reads TRBD1 or TRBD2 (5 bases each). CDR1 and CDR2 from the germline V gene are SGHVS and FQNEAQ. Between the trimmed V and J ends, which lost 1 base and 2 bases, there was a span of 12 bases. There are 15 residues in the CDR3.

This clonotype was seen a few times. The chain recombines TRBV19 with TRBJ2-7, with TRBD1 identical over 7 bases. Trimming at V came to 5 bases and at J to 4 bases, leaving 8 bases not matched to a gene. CDR3 length: 14 residues. From germline, CDR1 is LNHDA and CDR2 SQIVND (reference sequence). This CDR3 reads CASSVQGTPYEQYF. In DNA form, the CDR3 reads TGTGCCAGTAGTGTACAGGGGACCCCGTACGAGCAGTACTTC.

This clonotype was picked up a small number of times. The genes are TRBV19 and TRBJ1-1; the D gene is possibly TRBD1 (5 bases). CDR3 size: 15 residues. Trimming stripped 5 bases from V and 0 bases from J, with 13 bases between. The germline gives CDR1 LNHDA, CDR2 SQIVND (reference sequence). The CDR3 loop is CASSYPGTLNTEAFF. Here the CDR3 DNA reads TGTGCCAGTAGTTACCCCGGGACGTTGAACACTGAAGCTTTCTTT.

This chain connects TRBV24-1 to TRBJ2-5, with a tentative D call TRBD1 (6 bases). The V gene lost 4 bases and the J gene lost 5 bases, with 10 bases spanning the gap. Germline assignment: CDR1 KGHDR and CDR2 SFDVKD. CDR3 length equals 13 residues. CDR3 residues: CATSEGQLETQYF. In DNA form, the CDR3 reads TGTGCCACCAGTGAAGGACAGCTTGAGACCCAGTACTTC.

This clonotype was observed a handful of times. The V gene is TRBV20-1, the J gene TRBJ2-7, with D hard to call. V was pared by 3 bases and J by 2 bases, with 8 bases between. Germline V gene sequence: CDR1 DFQATT, CDR2 SNEGSKA (reference sequence). The CDR3 extends over 12 amino acids. The CDR3 DNA reads TGCAGTGCTAGTTTGGGGACCTACGAGCAGTACTTC. It codes for CSASLGTYEQYF.

The CDR3 spells CASSYSSGSLILFF. The CDR3 region has the DNA TGTGCCAGCAGTTACTCGTCGGGATCTTTAATTCTGTTTTTT. The chain uses TRBV6-5 and TRBJ1-4; D gene ambiguous. V was cut by 0 bases and J by 14 bases, with 16 bases left in between. The CDR3 has 14 residues. Germline CDR1 and CDR2: MNHEY and SVGAGI.

This clonotype was counted only a few times. The chain links TRBV4-1 to TRBJ2-7; the D gene is possibly TRBD1 (5 bases). V dropped 0 bases and J dropped 9 bases, with 12 bases sitting between them. Per the germline V gene, CDR1 is MGHRA and CDR2 is YSYEKL. This CDR3 region has 13 residues. The CDR3 DNA reads TGCGCCAGCAGCCAAGACACACAGGCGGCGCAGTACTTC. Protein: CASSQDTQAAQYF.

A few counts support this clonotype. The V and J genes are TRBV12-5 and TRBJ1-4; no definite D call. CDR1 LGHNT and CDR2 FRNRAP come from the germline V gene. The V end was cut by 0 bases, the J end by 4 bases, with 15 bases between. The CDR3 length is 17 residues. In DNA, the CDR3 is TGTGCTAGTGGTTTGGTACCGGACCCGGGCCGTAATGAAAAACTGTTTTTT. Translating it yields CASGLVPDPGRNEKLFF.

Many counts were recorded for this clonotype. The chain employs TRBV15 and TRBJ2-2, with 7 bases fitting TRBD1. The CDR3 is made up of 15 amino acids. Trimming cost V 0 bases and J 7 bases; bases outside gene matches: 5. Per the germline V gene, CDR1 is LNHNV and CDR2 is YYDKDF (reference sequence). In DNA form, the CDR3 reads TGTGCCACCAGCAGAGAGCCAGGGGGAGTCGGGGAGCTGTTTTTT. Its protein is CATSREPGGVGELFF.

This clonotype was seen a few times. J is TRBJ2-2 and V is TRBV18, with TRBD2 as a possible D gene (6 bases). The V gene lost 3 bases and the J gene lost 7 bases, with 12 bases spanning the gap. The germline V gene has CDR1 KGHSH and CDR2 LQKENI. The CDR3 covers 14 residues. The CDR3 DNA sequence: TGTGCCAGCTCACCGGAACCCGGGGGCGGGGAGCTGTTTTTT. Translating gives CASSPEPGGGELFF.

The J gene is TRBJ2-1, the V gene TRBV4-2; a possible D gene is TRBD2 (6 bases). CDR3 length: 19 amino acids. Per germline, CDR1 LGHNA and CDR2 YNFKEQ. The V and J ends lost 2 bases and 4 bases respectively, with 24 bases between them. CDR3 in amino acids: CASSQWGEKRLVGYNEQFF. In DNA, the CDR3 is TGTGCCAGCAGCCAATGGGGGGAGAAGCGGCTGGTTGGTTACAATGAGCAGTTCTTC.

This clonotype was counted a few times. The J gene is TRBJ1-3, the V gene TRBV4-1, with TRBD1 matching 11 bases. V lost 3 bases and J lost 5; bases outside the gene matches: 6. The CDR3 has 16 amino acids. Germline CDR1 is MGHRA and CDR2 is YSYEKL. The CDR3 nucleotides are TGCGCCAGCAGCCACGGACAGGGGGCACCGAGAAACACCATATATTTT. Amino acid sequence: CASSHGQGAPRNTIYF.

The chain couples TRBV10-3 to TRBJ1-5; D remains unclear. This CDR3 is 14 amino acids long. The V end lost 2 bases, the J end lost 3 bases, and 8 bases lay between the germline ends. Germline V gene lookup returns CDR1 ENHRY and CDR2 SYGVKD. The CDR3 nucleotides read TGTGCCATCAGTGAGATGGTCTACAATCAGCCCCAGCATTTT. Its translation is CAISEMVYNQPQHF.

The chain combines TRBV27 with TRBJ2-2; 8 positions match TRBD2. CDR1 is MNHEY, CDR2 SMNVEV, per germline (reference sequence). The CDR3 is made up of 14 amino acids. Trimming cost V 6 bases and J 7 bases; bases outside gene matches: 7. The CDR3 loop reads CASRVGGAVGELFF. The CDR3 nucleotides are TGTGCCAGCAGAGTCGGGGGGGCCGTCGGGGAGCTGTTTTTT.

This clonotype was counted between two and nine times. The chain employs TRBV2 and TRBJ2-1; 9 positions match TRBD2. Losses at the gene ends were 7 bases for V and 4 bases for J; bases not matched to a gene: 8. Germline CDR1 reads SNHLY; CDR2 reads FYNNEI. This CDR3 region has 15 residues. The CDR3 region is CASNEGAGGYNEQFF. The CDR3 nucleotides are TGTGCCAGCAACGAAGGGGCGGGGGGGTACAATGAGCAGTTCTTC. The full variable domain, in which reference TRBV2 and TRBJ2-1 provide the parts outside the CDR3, is EPEVTQTPSHQVTQMGQEVILRCVPISNHLYFYWYRQILGQKVEFLVSFYNNEISEKSEIFDDQFSVERPDGSNFTLKIRSTKLEDSAMYFCASNEGAGGYNEQFFGPGTRLTVL.

The chain couples TRBV2 to TRBJ1-3; D not resolved. CDR1 is SNHLY and CDR2 is FYNNEI in the germline V gene. The CDR3 runs 14 residues. V was clipped by 3 bases and J by 4 bases, with 10 bases between them. DNA for the CDR3: TGTGCCAGCAGTGAGGTCCCGGACGGAAACACCATATATTTT. Amino acids: CASSEVPDGNTIYF.

The CDR3 region is CASGPPFSSGPNPYEQYF. In nucleotides, the CDR3 is TGTGCCAGCGGCCCCCCCTTTTCTAGCGGGCCAAACCCCTACGAGCAGTACTTC. The chain links TRBV7-3 to TRBJ2-7, with 8 bases identical to TRBD2. CDR1 is SGHTA, CDR2 FQGTGA, per germline. Trimming cost V 8 bases and J 2 bases; bases outside gene matches: 20. This CDR3 is 18 amino acids long. Variable domain in full (rest from reference TRBV7-3 and TRBJ2-7): GAGVSQTPSNKVTEKGKYVELRCDPISGHTALYWYRQSLGQGPEFLIYFQGTGAADDSGLPNDRFFAVRPEGSVSTLKIQRTERGDSAVYLCASGPPFSSGPNPYEQYFGPGTRLTVT.

This rearrangement joins TRBV12-3 or TRBV12-4 to TRBJ2-5; TRBD2 matches at 10 bases. The CDR3 is made up of 15 amino acids. With V trimmed by 6 bases and J by 2 bases, 6 bases remained unmatched. The CDR3 nucleotides read TGTGCCAGCAGGAGCAGCGGGGGGGCTCAAGAGACCCAGTACTTC. Protein: CASRSSGGAQETQYF.

This clonotype has just a few counts. This chain uses TRBV12-5 with TRBJ2-2, with a tentative D call TRBD1 (5 bases). The germline V gene has CDR1 LGHNT and CDR2 FRNRAP. V was pared by 7 bases and J by 5 bases, with 11 bases between. The length of the CDR3 is 13 residues. As DNA, the CDR3 is TGTGCTAGTGAGGCAGGGTCGACCGGGGAGCTGTTTTTT. This sequence encodes CASEAGSTGELFF.

This clonotype has more than one count but fewer than ten. The genes are TRBV7-6 and TRBJ1-3; possibly TRBD1 for D (6 bases). Germline assignment: CDR1 SGHVS and CDR2 FNYEAQ. The V end was cut by 2 bases, the J end by 0 bases, with 14 bases between. There are 17 residues in the CDR3. This CDR3 is CASSLRRDRSSGNTIYF. In DNA, the CDR3 is TGTGCCAGCAGCTTACGGCGAGACAGGAGCTCTGGAAACACCATATATTTT.

The chain is built from TRBV2 and TRBJ2-3; 7 bases are shared with TRBD2. CDR1 is SNHLY and CDR2 is FYNNEI in the germline V gene. This CDR3 has 16 amino acids. V lost 5 bases and J lost 6; bases outside the gene matches: 14. The CDR3 DNA is TGTGCCAGCAGTCCGACTAGCAACTGGTCACAGGATACGCAGTATTTT. Protein product: CASSPTSNWSQDTQYF. Full variable domain (outside the CDR3, taken from reference TRBV2 and TRBJ2-3): EPEVTQTPSHQVTQMGQEVILRCVPISNHLYFYWYRQILGQKVEFLVSFYNNEISEKSEIFDDQFSVERPDGSNFTLKIRSTKLEDSAMYFCASSPTSNWSQDTQYFGPGTRLTVL.

This clonotype was seen a few times. V gene TRBV6-5 combines with J gene TRBJ2-5; 8 bases agree with TRBD2. This CDR3 comprises 15 residues. The germline gives CDR1 MNHEY, CDR2 SVGAGI. J was trimmed by 2 bases and V by 4 bases; bases with no gene match: 6. The CDR3 nucleotides are TGTGCCAGCAGTTCCGGGACTAGTTTACAAGAGACCCAGTACTTC. Its translation is CASSSGTSLQETQYF.

This clonotype was detected once. V and J are TRBV28 and TRBJ1-1, with unresolved D. V shed 7 bases and J shed 4 bases, with 13 bases lying between them. CDR3 length: 13 residues. CDR1 is MDHEN and CDR2 is SYDVKM in the germline V gene. CDR3 region: CASIPNPGTEAFF. CDR3 sequence (DNA): TGTGCCAGCATTCCTAACCCGGGCACTGAAGCTTTCTTT.

CDR3 sequence (DNA): TGCAGTGCTACTAAAGACAGGGCTTCTAGCACAGATACGCAGTATTTT. Amino acid sequence: CSATKDRASSTDTQYF. The V and J genes are TRBV20-1 and TRBJ2-3; the match to TRBD1 covers 7 bases. J was trimmed by 0 bases and V by 4 bases; bases with no gene match: 10. Germline V lookup: CDR1 DFQATT, CDR2 SNEGSKA (reference sequence). The CDR3 has 16 amino acids.

This clonotype turned up a few times. The chain links TRBV2 to TRBJ2-7; 8 bases match TRBD1. V lost 10 bases and J lost 1; bases outside the gene matches: 15. Germline CDR1 SNHLY, CDR2 FYNNEI. The CDR3 covers 16 residues. Here the CDR3 reads CANLNPGTGSSYEQYF. As DNA, the CDR3 is TGTGCCAACTTGAACCCCGGGACAGGCTCGTCCTACGAGCAGTACTTC. Drawing the rest from reference TRBV2 and TRBJ2-7, the complete variable domain is EPEVTQTPSHQVTQMGQEVILRCVPISNHLYFYWYRQILGQKVEFLVSFYNNEISEKSEIFDDQFSVERPDGSNFTLKIRSTKLEDSAMYFCANLNPGTGSSYEQYFGPGTRLTVT.

The V gene is TRBV5-4, the J gene TRBJ1-2, with 8 bases identical to TRBD1. The junction had 6 bases not matched to a gene; V was cut back by 1 base and J by 4 bases. There are 15 residues in the CDR3. The germline V gene has CDR1 SGHNT and CDR2 YYREEE (reference sequence). The CDR3 sequence is CASSLQGAYSYGYTF. In nucleotides, the CDR3 is TGTGCCAGCAGCTTGCAGGGGGCCTACTCCTATGGCTACACCTTC.